Listed below are T cell receptor beta chains from one sample, sequenced in a study of control samples from healthy donors and cancer patients. Here immunoSEQ multiplex PCR was the method, and the copy in TCRdb shows in-frame clones only, minus some. This sample has about 55,000 clones; 90% to 95% occur once, and the top ten carry about 2.4%. The sample consisted of blood. The origin of the receptors is a man between 25 and 39 years old in good health. The CDR3 runs from the conserved cysteine through the conserved F or W. The D gene is left open where the match is weak. Rows may omit the clone size; those that give it use once, few, many or a size class.

CDR3 DNA | CDR3 protein | V gene | clone size | J gene | CDR3 length | D gene
TGTGCCAGCAGTTACTCGCAAGGGGCGGGTGGAAAACTGTTTTTT | CASSYSQGAGGKLFF | TRBV6-5 | NA | TRBJ1-4 | 15 | NA
TGTGCCTGGAGTGTAGGGGAGGGGGCCTATGGCTACACCTTC | CAWSVGEGAYGYTF | TRBV30 | NA | TRBJ1-2 | 14 | TRBD1
TGTGCCAGCAGCCAAGGAGGGTCGAACACCGGGGAGCTGTTTTTT | CASSQGGSNTGELFF | TRBV3-1/TRBV3-2 | once | TRBJ2-2 | 15 | NA
TGTGCCAGTAGTGGCAGGGAGTATTCACCCCTCCACTTT | CASSGREYSPLHF | TRBV19 | NA | TRBJ1-6 | 13 | NA
TGCGCCAGCAGCATCTCAAGCGGGCCCCAAGAGACCCAGTACTTC | CASSISSGPQETQYF | TRBV5-1 | NA | TRBJ2-5 | 15 | NA
TGTGCCAGCAGCCAAGATTCAGGGCTACGCACAGATACGCAGTATTTT | CASSQDSGLRTDTQYF | TRBV3-1/TRBV3-2 | NA | TRBJ2-3 | 16 | NA
TGTGCCAGCAGCCTACGGGACAGGGGATCTGAAAAACTGTTTTTT | CASSLRDRGSEKLFF | TRBV9 | NA | TRBJ1-4 | 15 | TRBD1
TGTGCCTGCGTACAGGGGATGAACACTGAAGCTTTCTTT | CACVQGMNTEAFF | TRBV30 | NA | TRBJ1-1 | 13 | TRBD1
TGCGCCAGCAGCCAAGATCGAACTAGCGGGAAAGAGACCCAGTACTTC | CASSQDRTSGKETQYF | TRBV4-3 | once | TRBJ2-5 | 16 | TRBD2
TGTGCCTGGAGAGGCGGTTGGGGCACTGAAGCTTTCTTT | CAWRGGWGTEAFF | TRBV30 | NA | TRBJ1-1 | 13 | NA
TGCGCCAGCAGTGAATCGTACAATGAGCAGTTCTTC | CASSESYNEQFF | TRBV10-1 | NA | TRBJ2-1 | 12 | NA
TGTGCCAGCAGCTCCAGAGGAACCCGCACTGAAGCTTTCTTT | CASSSRGTRTEAFF | TRBV5-4 | once | TRBJ1-1 | 14 | NA
TGTGCCACCAGCAGAAGTACAGGGGGAAATCGGCCCCAGCATTTT | CATSRSTGGNRPQHF | TRBV15 | NA | TRBJ1-5 | 15 | TRBD1
TGTGCCAGCAGCTCAACTGGACAGGTAACACAGGATACGCAGTATTTT | CASSSTGQVTQDTQYF | TRBV9 | NA | TRBJ2-3 | 16 | TRBD1
TGTGCCAGCAGCAAAACAGGTTTCTACGAGCAGTACTTC | CASSKTGFYEQYF | TRBV9 | NA | TRBJ2-7 | 13 | NA
TGTGCCAGCAGCCCCGGGACTAGCGGGAGGTCAGATACGCAGTATTTT | CASSPGTSGRSDTQYF | TRBV7-3 | NA | TRBJ2-3 | 16 | TRBD2
TGTGCCAGCAGCCCCCTGGGACAAGACACCCAAGAGACCCAGTACTTC | CASSPLGQDTQETQYF | TRBV7-8 | NA | TRBJ2-5 | 16 | NA
TGTGCCAGCAGCGCAGTGGTGTCAGGCGGGGAGCTGTTTTTT | CASSAVVSGGELFF | TRBV5-4 | NA | TRBJ2-2 | 14 | NA
TGTGCCACCAGCAGAGCCGGGACAGGAGACGATCAGCCCCAGCATTTT | CATSRAGTGDDQPQHF | TRBV15 | NA | TRBJ1-5 | 16 | TRBD1
TGTGCCAGCAGCTTAGAAAGGGGGGAGGCTTTCTTT | CASSLERGEAFF | TRBV7-9 | once | TRBJ1-1 | 12 | NA
TGTGCCAGCAGCCAAGGTGGACAGGGCGGAACTGAAGCTTTCTTT | CASSQGGQGGTEAFF | TRBV3-1/TRBV3-2 | NA | TRBJ1-1 | 15 | TRBD1
TGTGCCAGCAGTCGACTCTGGCAGGGTGAGACCCAGTACTTC | CASSRLWQGETQYF | TRBV6-6 | NA | TRBJ2-5 | 14 | NA
TGTGCCAGCAGCTTGGGCAGGATACAGTCACCCCTCCACTTT | CASSLGRIQSPLHF | TRBV5-6 | once | TRBJ1-6 | 14 | NA
TGTGCCAGCAGCACACGGACAGGGTCTGGGGCCAACGTCCTGACTTTC | CASSTRTGSGANVLTF | TRBV7-9 | NA | TRBJ2-6 | 16 | TRBD1
TGTGCCAGCAGCCGCGAATGGACAGGGAGGAGTTCACCCCTCCACTTT | CASSREWTGRSSPLHF | TRBV28 | NA | TRBJ1-6 | 16 | TRBD1
TGTGCCAGCAGTAGAGCGGAGATTGAGCAGTTCTTC | CASSRAEIEQFF | TRBV2 | NA | TRBJ2-1 | 12 | NA
TGTGCCAGCAGTTTATGGCAGGGGAATCAGCCCCAGCATTTT | CASSLWQGNQPQHF | TRBV28 | NA | TRBJ1-5 | 14 | NA
TGTGCCTGGAGTGCCCCGGACAGGGGATTTAGGGCTTTCTTT | CAWSAPDRGFRAFF | TRBV30 | NA | TRBJ1-1 | 14 | TRBD1
TGTGCCAGCGCCGGCCCGGGAGGGCCCTCATACAATGAGCAGTTCTTC | CASAGPGGPSYNEQFF | TRBV2 | few | TRBJ2-1 | 16 | TRBD2
TGTGCCAGCAGTTTCGGGTCGAACTATGGCTACACCTTC | CASSFGSNYGYTF | TRBV6-5 | NA | TRBJ1-2 | 13 | NA
TGTGCCAGCAGCCCTCGGGCCCTCGAGCAGTTCTTC | CASSPRALEQFF | TRBV6-2/TRBV6-3 | NA | TRBJ2-1 | 12 | NA
TGTGCCAGCAGCGTTCGGGCGGGAGCCAAAAACATTCAGTACTTC | CASSVRAGAKNIQYF | TRBV9 | NA | TRBJ2-4 | 15 | NA
TGTGCCAGCAGCGCTAGCGGGATCTACAATGAGCAGTTCTTC | CASSASGIYNEQFF | TRBV6-4 | NA | TRBJ2-1 | 14 | TRBD2
TGCGCCAGCAGCTTTAGCGGGCCCTCCTACGAGCAGTACTTC | CASSFSGPSYEQYF | TRBV5-1 | NA | TRBJ2-7 | 14 | TRBD2
TGTGCCACCAGCAGAGCGGAGACCCAGTACTTC | CATSRAETQYF | TRBV15 | NA | TRBJ2-5 | 11 | NA
TGTGCCAGCAGTTCTCCGTTAGGCCCCAGAGTAGGCGACAGGGAAACAGATACGCAGTATTTT | CASSSPLGPRVGDRETDTQYF | TRBV28 | NA | TRBJ2-3 | 21 | TRBD1
TGTGCTTCGCTAGCGGGAAACTACGAGCAGTACTTC | CASLAGNYEQYF | TRBV19 | NA | TRBJ2-7 | 12 | TRBD2
TGTGCCTGGAGTGGGACAGGCGACACTAACTATGGCTACACCTTC | CAWSGTGDTNYGYTF | TRBV30 | NA | TRBJ1-2 | 15 | TRBD1
TGTGCCAGCAGCTCTCGGGGGAACACTGAAGCTTTCTTT | CASSSRGNTEAFF | TRBV12-3/TRBV12-4 | once | TRBJ1-1 | 13 | NA
TGTGCCAGCAGCGTTGGGGGTGAAGCTTTCTTT | CASSVGGEAFF | TRBV5-6 | NA | TRBJ1-1 | 11 | NA
TGTGCCAGCAGCCTATACTGGGCTCAGCCCCAGCATTTT | CASSLYWAQPQHF | TRBV7-2 | NA | TRBJ1-5 | 13 | NA
TGTGCCAGCCGGGACACTGCAACTAATGAAAAACTGTTTTTT | CASRDTATNEKLFF | TRBV2 | NA | TRBJ1-4 | 14 | NA
TGTGCCAGCAGTCTCCAAGAGACCCAGTACTTC | CASSLQETQYF | TRBV5-6 | NA | TRBJ2-5 | 11 | NA
TGTGCCAGCAGCTACGGGGTTTCCGAGCAGTACTTC | CASSYGVSEQYF | TRBV28 | NA | TRBJ2-7 | 12 | NA
TGTGCCAGCTCACCGGACAGTCTCTACGAGCAGTACTTC | CASSPDSLYEQYF | TRBV18 | NA | TRBJ2-7 | 13 | NA